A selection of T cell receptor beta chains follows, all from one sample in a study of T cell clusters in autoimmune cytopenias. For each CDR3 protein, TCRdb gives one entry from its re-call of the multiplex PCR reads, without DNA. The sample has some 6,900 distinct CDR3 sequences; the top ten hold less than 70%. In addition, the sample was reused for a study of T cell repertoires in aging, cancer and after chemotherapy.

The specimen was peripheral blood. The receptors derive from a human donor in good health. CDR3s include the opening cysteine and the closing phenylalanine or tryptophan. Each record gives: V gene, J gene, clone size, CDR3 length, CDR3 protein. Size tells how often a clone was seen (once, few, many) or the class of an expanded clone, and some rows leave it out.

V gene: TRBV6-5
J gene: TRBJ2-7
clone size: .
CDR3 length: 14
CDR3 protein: CASSKGSGRYEQYF

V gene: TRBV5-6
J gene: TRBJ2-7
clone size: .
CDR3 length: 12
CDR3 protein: CASSASSYEQYF

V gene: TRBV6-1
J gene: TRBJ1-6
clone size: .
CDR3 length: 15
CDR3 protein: CASMGPFLQNSPLHF

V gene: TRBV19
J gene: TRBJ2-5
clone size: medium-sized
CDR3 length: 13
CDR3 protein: CASSTASRETQYF

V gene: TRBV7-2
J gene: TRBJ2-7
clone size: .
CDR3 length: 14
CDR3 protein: CASSLEASGYEQYF

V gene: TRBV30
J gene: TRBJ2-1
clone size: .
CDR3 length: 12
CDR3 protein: CAWSVLGGEQFF

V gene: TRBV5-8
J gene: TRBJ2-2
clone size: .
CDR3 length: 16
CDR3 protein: CASSPRTGMDTGELFF

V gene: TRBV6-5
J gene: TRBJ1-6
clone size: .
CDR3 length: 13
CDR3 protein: CASRRASGAPLHF

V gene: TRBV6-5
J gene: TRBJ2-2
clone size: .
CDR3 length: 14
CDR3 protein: CASTWTGDGGELFF

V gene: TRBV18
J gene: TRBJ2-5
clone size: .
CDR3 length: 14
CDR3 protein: CASSPGLAKETQYF

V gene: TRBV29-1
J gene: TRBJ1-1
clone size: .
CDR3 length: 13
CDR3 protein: CSVEDRSRGRAFF

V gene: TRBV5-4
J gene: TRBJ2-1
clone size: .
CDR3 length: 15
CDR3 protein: CASSLGSWGYNEQFF

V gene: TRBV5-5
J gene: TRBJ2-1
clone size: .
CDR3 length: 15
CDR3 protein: CASSLAVARGNEQFF

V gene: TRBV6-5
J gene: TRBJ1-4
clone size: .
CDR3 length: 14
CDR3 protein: CASSTYRSDEKLFF

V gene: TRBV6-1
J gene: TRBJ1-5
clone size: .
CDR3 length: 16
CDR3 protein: CASSVEVLNSNQPQHF

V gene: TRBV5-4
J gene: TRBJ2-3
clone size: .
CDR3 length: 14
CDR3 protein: CASSIAGRTDTQYF

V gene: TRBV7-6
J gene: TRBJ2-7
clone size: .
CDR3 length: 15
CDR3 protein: CASSPLAGSTYEQYF

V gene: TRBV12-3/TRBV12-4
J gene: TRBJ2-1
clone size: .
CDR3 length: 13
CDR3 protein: CASSPYRGGEQFF

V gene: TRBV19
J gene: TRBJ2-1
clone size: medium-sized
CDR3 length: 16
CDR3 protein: CASSPSGGPSYNEQFF

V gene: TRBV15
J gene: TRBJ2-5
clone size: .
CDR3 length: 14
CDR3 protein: CATSRGRGEETQYF

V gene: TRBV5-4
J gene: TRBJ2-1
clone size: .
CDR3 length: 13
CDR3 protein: CASSFISYNEQFF

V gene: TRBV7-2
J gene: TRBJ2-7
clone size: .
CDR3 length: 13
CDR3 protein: CASSSGPSYEQYF